The subject of this entry is one TCR beta chain. Its antigen is still unknown. PCR employed 60 Vbeta and 13 Jbeta primers. The method was immunoSEQ multiplex PCR; TCRdb's version includes in-frame clones alone and lacks a portion of them. This sample has about 110,000 clones; just under 80% occur once, and the top ten carry around 1.3%. These data are taken from a study of cytomegalovirus exposure and HLA in healthy donors. Study results and caveats: It was in a later analysis that TCR association rates were seen to vary by HLA locus, highest for DRB1 and lowest for HLA-C. A later analysis linked a missense DCLRE1C variant to TCR beta V- and J-gene trimming.

The CDR3 length is 14 residues. The J segment lost 9 bases and the V segment lost 1 base, leaving 5 bases of the junction unmatched. The V gene's germline CDR1 is SGHRS and CDR2 YFSETQ. This chain connects TRBV5-1 to TRBJ2-1; TRBD1 aligns across 9 bases. Sequencing used PBMCs. The TCR sequence derives from a young man in good health and CMV-seronegative. The CDR3 protein is CASSLQQGAIEQFF. The CDR3 nucleotides are TGCGCCAGCAGCTTGCAACAGGGGGCGATTGAGCAGTTCTTC.